Shown below are 3 T cell receptor beta chains from a single sample sequenced in a study of blood T cell repertoires in COVID-19. Sequencing was performed with immunoSEQ multiplex PCR; in TCRdb, only in-frame clones are kept and a portion is missing. The data hold 200,000 to 300,000 clones, with 85% to 90% observed a single time. The sample was PBMCs or T cells enriched from blood (not recorded which). The source of these receptors is a woman aged 25 to 39 who had recovered from COVID-19.

The rearrangement joins TRBV27 to TRBJ1-2; perhaps TRBD1 as D (6 bases). Germline loops: CDR1 MNHEY, CDR2 SMNVEV (reference sequence). The CDR3 length is 15 residues. The V end was cut by 6 bases, the J end by 3 bases, with 17 bases between. This CDR3 is CASSPIGGVDYGYTF. The DNA of the CDR3 is TGTGCCAGCAGCCCAATTGGGGGCGTCGACTATGGCTACACCTTC.

This clone ranks as medium-sized. The gene calls are TRBV5-1 and TRBJ1-1, with 7 positions matching TRBD1. The length of the CDR3 is 14 residues. V was clipped by 5 bases and J by 4 bases; unmatched bases: 8. Germline assignment: CDR1 SGHRS and CDR2 YFSETQ. CDR3 region: CASRRDSSATEAFF. The DNA of the CDR3 is TGCGCCAGCAGAAGGGACAGTTCCGCCACTGAAGCTTTCTTT.

In DNA form, the CDR3 reads TGTGCCAGCAGAGGGAGCTATGGCTACACCTTC. Amino acid sequence: CASRGSYGYTF. The chain carries TRBV5-5 and TRBJ1-2; D is undetermined. The germline gives CDR1 SGHKS, CDR2 YYEKEE (reference sequence). Deletions cut 5 bases from V and 4 bases from J, with 6 bases between. The CDR3 consists of 11 residues.